Below are 9 T cell receptor beta chains sequenced from a single sample in a study of neoadjuvant anti-PD-1 for oral cavity cancer. Described time point: after neoadjuvant nivolumab, at surgical resection. Assay used: immunoSEQ multiplex PCR; TCRdb lists only in-frame clones, some missing. The data hold under 25,000 clones, with 25% to 30% observed a single time. This specimen was tumor tissue, taken after nivolumab (anti-PD-1) treatment. All receptors derive from a person between 40 and 85 years old with oral cavity squamous cell carcinoma.

This clone was detected a few times. The chain links TRBV7-9 to TRBJ2-1; the match to TRBD2 covers 11 bases. Germline V gene lookup returns CDR1 SEHNR and CDR2 FQNEAQ (reference sequence). This CDR3 contains 15 residues. The V segment lost 4 bases and the J segment 9 bases; nucleotides outside the gene matches: 8. This chain's CDR3 is CASSSTSGRGFEQFF. Written as DNA, the CDR3 is TGTGCCAGCAGCTCCACTAGCGGGAGAGGTTTTGAGCAGTTCTTC.

This clone was recorded a few times. The chain combines TRBV11-2 with TRBJ1-1; the match to TRBD1 covers 9 bases. The junction had 14 bases not matched to a gene; V was cut back by 1 base and J by 5 bases. Per germline, CDR1 SGHAT and CDR2 FQNNGV. CDR3 size: 18 residues. The DNA for the CDR3 is TGTGCCAGCAGCTTAGGATACAGGGGGCAAGTTGCTGGGACTGAAGCTTTCTTT. The encoded protein is CASSLGYRGQVAGTEAFF.

The chain recombines TRBV4-1 with TRBJ1-2, with 7 bases aligning to TRBD1. Germline CDR1 and CDR2: MGHRA and YSYEKL. J lost 3 bases, V lost 4 bases, and 5 bases had no gene match. This CDR3 has 14 amino acids. CDR3 amino acids: CASSPGQLDYGYTF. The CDR3 DNA sequence: TGCGCCAGCAGCCCGGGACAGTTGGACTATGGCTACACCTTC.

This clone was detected only a few times. This CDR3 reads CASSGGPLGGRTYNEQFF. Here the CDR3 DNA reads TGCGCCAGCTCTGGGGGACCTCTCGGCGGGAGGACCTACAATGAGCAGTTCTTC. This rearrangement joins TRBV10-1 to TRBJ2-1, with 8 bases identical to TRBD2. Germline CDR1 is WNHNN and CDR2 is SYGVQD (reference sequence). V dropped 8 bases and J dropped 2; count of bases not matched to a gene: 17. The CDR3 is 18 amino acids.

This chain links TRBV18 with TRBJ1-4; 7 bases are a match to TRBD1. There are 14 residues in the CDR3. Germline values: CDR1 KGHSH, CDR2 LQKENI. The trim removed 4 bases at V and 1 base at J, leaving 0 bases unmatched. CDR3 sequence reads: CASSRQGTNEKLFF. The CDR3 bases are TGTGCCAGCTCACGACAGGGAACTAATGAAAAACTGTTTTTT.

This clone has more than one count but fewer than ten. The rearrangement links TRBV2 to TRBJ1-1, with D unclear. The CDR3 is 11 residues long. The V and J ends lost 3 bases and 5 bases respectively, with 4 bases between them. Germline-derived CDR1 and CDR2 are SNHLY and FYNNEI. The CDR3 spells CASSDWTEAFF. The CDR3 bases are TGTGCCAGCAGTGATTGGACTGAAGCTTTCTTT.

The chain recombines TRBV27 with TRBJ1-5; D is ambiguous. The CDR3 covers 12 residues. Deletions cut 5 bases from V and 9 bases from J, with 11 bases between. Germline assignment: CDR1 MNHEY and CDR2 SMNVEV (reference sequence). CDR3 residues: CASSQVFGPQHF. The DNA of the CDR3 is TGTGCCAGCAGTCAGGTTTTCGGGCCCCAGCATTTT.

This clone was counted many times. This rearrangement joins TRBV7-9 to TRBJ2-7; a weak D match, TRBD2 (7 bases). The CDR3 loop spans 15 amino acids. With 3 bases removed from V and 1 base from J, the gap between germline ends came to 13 bases. Germline loops: CDR1 SEHNR, CDR2 FQNEAQ (reference sequence). The CDR3 DNA reads as TGTGCCAGCAGCTTTTCGGGGGGCCTATCCTACGAGCAGTACTTC. Translating it yields CASSFSGGLSYEQYF.

This clone was seen only a few times. V and J are TRBV6-1 and TRBJ1-2; no reliable D call. This CDR3 is 11 amino acids long. Trimming removed 2 bases from V and 6 bases from J, with 4 bases in between. Germline CDR1 MNHNS, CDR2 SASEGT. CDR3 protein: CASSELHGYTF. The CDR3 region has the DNA TGTGCCAGCAGTGAATTGCATGGCTACACCTTC.